A single sample gave rise to the 22 T cell receptor beta chains below, sequenced in a study of blood T cell repertoires in COVID-19. The method was immunoSEQ multiplex PCR; TCRdb's version includes in-frame clones alone and lacks a portion of them. The sample holds about 310,000 clones, about nine tenths seen once. Sequencing input: peripheral blood. These receptors were taken from a man over 45 with active or convalescent COVID-19.

The chain has TRBV28 and TRBJ1-1; TRBD1 matches at 8 bases. Germline CDR1 MDHEN, CDR2 SYDVKM. V lost 3 bases to trimming and J lost 4 bases; unmatched junction nucleotides: 13. CDR3 length: 17 residues. Here the CDR3 reads CASSLWVPTTGGTEAFF. The CDR3 region has the DNA TGTGCCAGCAGTTTGTGGGTCCCGACCACAGGGGGCACTGAAGCTTTCTTT.

The V gene is TRBV7-3, the J gene TRBJ2-1, with D possibly being TRBD2 (7 bases). This CDR3 contains 18 residues. Germline loops: CDR1 SGHTA, CDR2 FQGTGA. The V end lost 5 bases, the J end lost 0 bases, and 20 bases lay between the germline ends. The CDR3 sequence is CASSPSGGRPLSYNEQFF. CDR3 nucleotides: TGTGCCAGCAGCCCATCCGGGGGGCGCCCTCTCTCCTACAATGAGCAGTTCTTC.

This chain connects TRBV4-1 to TRBJ2-2; tentative D call: TRBD1 (6 bases). CDR3 length: 13 residues. The germline V and J ends were trimmed by 1 base and 9 bases, with 9 bases remaining between them. From germline, CDR1 is MGHRA and CDR2 YSYEKL. As DNA, the CDR3 is TGCGCCAGCAGCCAAGTAGGGGGAAGGGAGCTGTTTTTT. Encoded protein: CASSQVGGRELFF.

J is TRBJ2-5 and V is TRBV6-4; D is unresolved. The CDR3 has 13 residues. Trimming removed 5 bases at V and 8 bases at J, with 15 bases between. Germline values: CDR1 MRHNA, CDR2 SNTAGT. The CDR3, as DNA: TGTGCCAGCAGTTCTACTACGGAGACCACCCAGTACTTC. Protein sequence: CASSSTTETTQYF.

This clone was seen once. J is TRBJ1-2 and V is TRBV5-6, with D perhaps matching TRBD1 (5 bases). V lost 2 bases to trimming and J lost 7 bases, with 12 bases between them. Per the germline V gene, CDR1 is SGHDT and CDR2 is YYEEEE. The CDR3 is 13 amino acids. The CDR3 loop is CASSFPGSGGYTF. The CDR3 nucleotides are TGTGCCAGCAGCTTCCCAGGGTCGGGTGGCTACACCTTC.

In this sample, this clone turned up once. V is TRBV11-2 and J is TRBJ2-7; TRBD1 matches 10 bases. The J segment lost 6 bases and the V segment lost 4 bases, leaving 9 bases of the junction unmatched. This CDR3 is 15 amino acids long. Germline assignment: CDR1 SGHAT and CDR2 FQNNGV. The CDR3 loop is CASSSYGTGVPEQYF. CDR3 DNA: TGTGCCAGCAGCTCCTACGGGACAGGGGTTCCCGAGCAGTACTTC.

The gene calls are TRBV2 and TRBJ1-1; D is uncertain. CDR3 length equals 14 residues. Germline assignment: CDR1 SNHLY and CDR2 FYNNEI. V was cut by 7 bases and J by 3 bases, with 15 bases left in between. CDR3 coding DNA: TGTGCCAGCACAATTCGGGAGATCGACACTGAAGCTTTCTTT. Residues: CASTIREIDTEAFF.

The chain uses TRBV30 and TRBJ1-1; 7 bases line up with TRBD1. The CDR3 spans 14 residues. Germline lookup yields CDR1 GTSNPN and CDR2 SVGIG (reference sequence). With V trimmed by 4 bases and J by 2 bases, 7 bases remained unmatched. The CDR3 DNA reads TGTGCCTGGACCACCGGGACAGTAAACACTGAAGCTTTCTTT. This sequence encodes CAWTTGTVNTEAFF.

This chain connects TRBV6-5 to TRBJ1-2; D is perhaps TRBD1 (5 bases). The V gene lost 6 bases and the J gene lost 8 bases, with 13 bases spanning the gap. From germline, CDR1 is MNHEY and CDR2 SVGAGI. This CDR3 is built from 12 residues. In nucleotides, the CDR3 is TGTGCCAGCAGGGGGCCGGAGAAAGGCTACACCTTC. It specifies CASRGPEKGYTF.

The rearrangement links TRBV6-6 to TRBJ2-7; 9 bases line up with TRBD1. Germline V lookup: CDR1 MNHNY, CDR2 SVGAGI (reference sequence). The J segment lost 2 bases and the V segment lost 5 bases, leaving 7 bases of the junction unmatched. CDR3 length: 15 amino acids. DNA for the CDR3: TGTGCCAGCAGTCCCACCCGACAGGGGGCCTACGAGCAGTACTTC. Its translation: CASSPTRQGAYEQYF.

The table lists this clone with a count of one. The chain combines TRBV10-1 with TRBJ2-7; 9 nucleotides line up with TRBD1. The CDR3 has 15 residues. Looked up from germline, CDR1 is WNHNN and CDR2 is SYGVQD (reference sequence). With V trimmed by 2 bases and J by 5 bases, 7 bases remained unmatched. The CDR3 reads CASSETGTGRDEQYF. CDR3 coding DNA: TGCGCCAGCAGTGAGACCGGGACAGGGAGGGACGAGCAGTACTTC.

The rearrangement links TRBV4-3 to TRBJ2-1; 12 bases align to TRBD2. This CDR3 has 15 residues. Trimming cost V 3 bases and J 9 bases; bases outside gene matches: 6. The germline V gene encodes CDR1 LGHNA and CDR2 YSLEER. The CDR3 protein is CASSHRGLAGGEQFF. The DNA for the CDR3 is TGCGCCAGCAGCCACAGGGGACTAGCGGGTGGTGAGCAGTTCTTC.

This CDR3 reads CASSLRPGQLDGSNYNEQFF. The CDR3, as DNA: TGTGCCAGCAGCTTACGTCCGGGACAGTTGGACGGGAGTAACTACAATGAGCAGTTCTTC. The J gene is TRBJ2-1, the V gene TRBV5-5, with TRBD1 as a possible D gene (7 bases). CDR3 length equals 20 residues. V lost 2 bases and J 3 bases, leaving 27 bases between the germline ends. Germline loops: CDR1 SGHKS, CDR2 YYEKEE (reference sequence).

The rearrangement uses TRBV28 and TRBJ2-6, with D unresolved. This CDR3 region has 15 residues. Per the germline V gene, CDR1 is MDHEN and CDR2 is SYDVKM. Trimming took 4 bases from V and 0 from J, leaving 7 bases between them. The CDR3 DNA reads TGTGCCAGCAGTTCAGTCAGCTCTGGGGCCAACGTCCTGACTTTC. Protein sequence: CASSSVSSGANVLTF. Full variable domain (outside the CDR3, taken from reference TRBV28 and TRBJ2-6): DVKVTQSSRYLVKRTGEKVFLECVQDMDHENMFWYRQDPGLGLRLIYFSYDVKMKEKGDIPEGYSVSREKKERFSLILESASTNQTSMYLCASSSVSSGANVLTFGAGSRLTVL.

The chain combines TRBV29-1 with TRBJ2-3; D might be TRBD2 (6 bases). The germline V gene encodes CDR1 SQVTM and CDR2 ANQGSEA. Trimming pared 5 bases from V and 10 bases from J, leaving 13 bases between. The CDR3 loop spans 11 amino acids. CDR3 nucleotide sequence: TGCAGCGTTCAACCGGGAGTATCGCAGTATTTT. Protein product: CSVQPGVSQYF.

The chain links TRBV4-2 to TRBJ1-2; TRBD1 agrees at 10 bases. J was trimmed by 4 bases and V by 1 base; bases with no gene match: 9. The CDR3 has 17 amino acids. The germline CDR1 and CDR2 sequences are LGHNA and YNFKEQ. The CDR3 coding sequence is TGTGCCAGCAGCCAAGTCGCGCTCGGGACAGGGGCCTATGGCTACACCTTC. Translated, it gives CASSQVALGTGAYGYTF.

This chain links TRBV10-1 with TRBJ1-1, with a possible D match to TRBD1 (6 bases). This CDR3 spans 13 amino acids. The V gene lost 8 bases and the J gene lost 4 bases, with 14 bases spanning the gap. Germline V gives CDR1 WNHNN, CDR2 SYGVQD (reference sequence). The CDR3 sequence: CASLTRGGTEAFF. CDR3 nucleotides: TGCGCCAGCCTAACCAGGGGTGGCACTGAAGCTTTCTTT.

The chain is built from TRBV5-1 and TRBJ2-7, with 10 bases identical to TRBD1. The germline V gene encodes CDR1 SGHRS and CDR2 YFSETQ. The CDR3 contains 14 residues. The trim removed 1 base at V and 5 bases at J, leaving 3 bases unmatched. The CDR3 bases are TGCGCCAGCAGCTTGATGACAGGGGGCCACGAGCAGTACTTC. The encoded protein is CASSLMTGGHEQYF.

In its sample, this clone was seen once. The chain carries TRBV12-3 or TRBV12-4 and TRBJ1-1; the D is unclear. The V and J ends lost 5 bases and 8 bases respectively, with 12 bases between them. CDR3 length equals 12 residues. CDR3 loop: CASSRHGREAFF. The CDR3 region has the DNA TGTGCCAGCAGTAGGCACGGGAGGGAAGCTTTCTTT.

The V gene is TRBV19, the J gene TRBJ1-2; 8 bases fit TRBD1. This CDR3 comprises 14 residues. The ends lost 6 bases at V and 4 bases at J; junction bases unmatched: 7. CDR1 LNHDA and CDR2 SQIVND come from the germline V gene (reference sequence). CDR3 in amino acids: CASSYRDRSYGYTF. The CDR3 bases are TGTGCCAGTAGCTACCGGGACAGGAGCTATGGCTACACCTTC.

The CDR3 loop reads CASSFLPSYNEQFF. The CDR3 DNA sequence: TGCGCCAGCAGTTTCCTTCCTTCCTACAATGAGCAGTTCTTC. The V gene is TRBV5-1, the J gene TRBJ2-1; D is unresolved. Trimming removed 5 bases from V and 1 base from J, with 10 bases in between. CDR3 length: 14 residues. Germline V lookup: CDR1 SGHRS, CDR2 YFSETQ.

This clone has a single count. The chain is built from TRBV5-1 and TRBJ2-1; D may be TRBD1 (7 bases). The V and J ends lost 0 bases and 4 bases respectively, with 11 bases between them. The CDR3 extends over 15 amino acids. The germline V gene encodes CDR1 SGHRS and CDR2 YFSETQ. In nucleotides, the CDR3 is TGCGCCAGCAGCTTGGAGGGGGCGGGATACAATGAGCAGTTCTTC. This codes for CASSLEGAGYNEQFF.